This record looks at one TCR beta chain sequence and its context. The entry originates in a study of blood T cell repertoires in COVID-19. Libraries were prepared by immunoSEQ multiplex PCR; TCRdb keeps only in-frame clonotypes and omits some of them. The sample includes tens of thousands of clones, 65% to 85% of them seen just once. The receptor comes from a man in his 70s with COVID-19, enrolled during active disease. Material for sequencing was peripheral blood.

CDR3 residues: CASSRRDFKETQYF. As DNA, the CDR3 is TGTGCCAGCAGCCGACGGGACTTTAAAGAGACCCAGTACTTC. The rearrangement uses TRBV5-6 and TRBJ2-5; the D gene is possibly TRBD2 (6 bases). The CDR3 is made up of 14 amino acids. Trimming stripped 4 bases from V and 3 bases from J, with 13 bases between. Per germline, CDR1 SGHDT and CDR2 YYEEEE.